This T cell receptor beta chain originates from a study of CD8+ T cells in alopecia areata (dated by TCRdb to 2016 to 2019). General notes on the study: The treated patients took part in an open-label pilot trial in which moderate-to-severe alopecia areata was treated with oral tofacitinib at 5 to 10 mg twice daily. TCRbeta CDR3 regions were amplified by immunoSEQ multiplex PCR with 35 Vbeta forward and 13 Jbeta reverse primers. Scalp clonality was compared across normal scalp (n=4), patchy alopecia areata scalp (n=8), and alopecia totalis/universalis scalp (n=8). Human TCRbeta sequencing covered scalp tissue and sorted CD4+ and CD8+ peripheral blood T cells from patchy and totalis/universalis alopecia areata patients and healthy controls. The SALT score, which quantifies the percentage of affected scalp surface area, was used to measure disease severity in treated patients. RNA was obtained with the PAXgene miRNA kit for fixed scalp, the miRNeasy kit for PBMCs, and the RNeasy kit for mouse skin. Tofacitinib was administered for 6 to 18 months, and 6 months of follow-up off drug were then conducted to assess delayed response and recurrence. Tofacitinib-treated patients had biopsies at baseline and at 4 and 24 weeks of treatment, with a later scalp biopsy in several patients. To study T cell clonal expansion in alopecia areata, the researchers applied high-throughput TCRbeta sequencing to both the C3H/HeJ mouse model and human patients. What the authors observed across the whole study: Shared TCR sequences between patients were less evident than in mice, which may be partly attributable to HLA diversity in the patient population. Scalp TCR repertoire analysis is complicated because resident alphabeta T cells in normal human skin are also sequenced, whereas mouse skin is dominated by gammadelta T cells. During tofacitinib treatment, many expanded lesional clones stuck around in both scalp and blood, and this persistence may partly explain why relapse happens after treatment is stopped. Because the treated cohort was small and included a single nonresponder, larger studies are needed to assess links between baseline CD8+ expansion and response. Lesional scalp, especially in alopecia totalis/universalis, showed higher clonality and more expanded CD8+ clones than normal scalp, suggesting antigenic drive. With tofacitinib, both scalp clonality and the number of expanded CD8+ clones among the top 100 scalp clones went down significantly.

The CDR3 contains 15 residues, cysteine and phenylalanine counted. Here the CDR3 DNA is all that survives: 45 bases in frame from base 1. V was cut back by 3 bases and J by 4 bases, leaving a gap of 13 bases between them. CDR1 and CDR2 are read off the germline V gene as SGHTA and FQGTGA. Taken with the paper, the label for time point translates to: about 25 weeks on oral tofacitinib. Explained via the paper, the treatment or condition label denotes: oral pan-JAK inhibitor, 5-10 mg twice daily. From alopecia areata patients, peripheral blood was collected along with lesional scalp punch biopsies. After PBMCs were isolated by density centrifugation and stained for CD3, CD4 and CD8, a FACSAria was used to sort CD4+ and CD8+ T cells. To prepare the library, the immunoSEQ multiplex PCR assay was applied. To provide template for TCR sequencing, every sample had RNA extracted and reverse transcribed into cDNA. SuperScript III was used to make first-strand cDNA, primed with a 2:1 mix of oligo-dT and random hexamers. A synthetic immune receptor repertoire was used to assess amplification bias, and residual bias was removed computationally. In the authors' own workflow: After raw reads were preprocessed to remove errors, the CDR3 was defined following IMGT conventions as running from the conserved cysteine to phenylalanine. Clonality was calculated as 1 minus Shannon entropy normalized by log2 of the number of productive unique TCRs. Scalp TCRbeta sequences were cross-referenced with sorted blood CD4 and CD8 repertoires so that the CD4 or CD8 identity of scalp clones could be inferred. This is the immuneACCESS table as TCRdb keeps it, with only in-frame sequences that have V and J called. A part of the clones is gone; compared with another copy, unresolved V genes explain less than half, and the rest is unexplained. Clonal size and the V and J genes are those of that table, whereas D and trimming came from the DNA. The sample records approximately 210,000 clones, 60% of which are singletons. Of the sample, over 0.9% falls within the top ten clones.

The sample holds a few counts of this clone. Its antigen remains undetermined. Within one base of it there is no much larger clone, and no base qualities were kept. This receptor was taken from a human donor with alopecia areata. The chain joins TRBV7-3 to TRBJ2-1, with TRBD1 as a weak D call on 5 bases. Source: CD4+ T cells sorted from blood, taken at week 24, from a patient treated with tofacitinib. The bases read TGTGCCAGCAGCTTTCAGGGCGCTTCTTACAATGAGCAGTTCTTC. Its translation reads: CASSFQGASYNEQFF.